This T cell receptor (beta chain) appears in the sequencing data of a study of cytomegalovirus exposure and HLA in healthy donors. A multiplex PCR was run with 60 Vbeta primers and 13 Jbeta primers. Produced via immunoSEQ multiplex PCR; TCRdb's table is partial and in-frame only. Reported are tens of thousands of clones; the ten largest clones contain approximately 0.63%. Comment on this clone: No antigen is known for it.

The CDR3 totals 15 residues. With 2 bases clipped from V and 0 bases from J, the junction kept 4 bases outside the gene matches. CDR1 and CDR2 from the germline V gene are MNHNY and SVGAGI (reference sequence). Study-wide points: Sequence variants that were highly shared formed a cluster that was likely a sequencing artifact. Donors belonging to an Asian-associated ancestry cluster reportedly showed fewer N-insertions in productive TCRs than the roughly 670-donor mean, according to what a later analysis found. Reported findings show TCR beta sequences accurately forecast HLA-A and HLA-B alleles in most subjects. Most TCR sequences were uncommon, yet certain public TCRs appeared in many donors.

The rearrangement links TRBV6-6 to TRBJ2-7, with 7 nucleotides matching TRBD1. This TCR derives from a man aged 50-60 years in good health and CMV-seronegative. The sample consisted of PBMCs. The CDR3 DNA sequence: TGTGCCAGCAGTTACGGGGACAGCCGCTCCTACGAGCAGTACTTC. It specifies CASSYGDSRSYEQYF.